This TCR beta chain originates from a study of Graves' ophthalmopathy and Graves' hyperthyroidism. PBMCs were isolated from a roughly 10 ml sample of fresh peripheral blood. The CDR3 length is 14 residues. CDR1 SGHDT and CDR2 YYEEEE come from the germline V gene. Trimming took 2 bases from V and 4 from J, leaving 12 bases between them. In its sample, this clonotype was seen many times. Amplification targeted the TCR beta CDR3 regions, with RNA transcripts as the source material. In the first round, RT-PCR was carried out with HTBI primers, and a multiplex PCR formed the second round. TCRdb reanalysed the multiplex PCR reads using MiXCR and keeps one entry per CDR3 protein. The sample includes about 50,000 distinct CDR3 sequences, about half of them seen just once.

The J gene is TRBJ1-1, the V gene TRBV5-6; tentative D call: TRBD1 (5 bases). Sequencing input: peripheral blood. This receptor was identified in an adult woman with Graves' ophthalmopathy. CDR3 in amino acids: CASSFGGAGTEAFF. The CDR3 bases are TGTGCCAGCAGCTTCGGAGGGGCCGGCACTGAAGCTTTCTTT. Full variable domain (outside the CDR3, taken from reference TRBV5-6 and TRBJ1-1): DAGVTQSPTHLIKTRGQQVTLRCSPKSGHDTVSWYQQALGQGPQFIFQYYEEEERQRGNFPDRFSGHQFPNYSSELNVNALLLGDSALYLCASSFGGAGTEAFFGQGTRLTVV.